This TCR beta chain originates from a study of cytomegalovirus exposure and HLA in healthy donors. Findings of the study overall: When analyzed later, the rates of TCR association showed variation by HLA locus, with DRB1 the most and HLA-C the fewest. Trimming of TCR beta V- and J-genes showed a link, identified in a later analysis, to a missense DCLRE1C variant. For most TCR beta V segments, an earlier analysis put the productive rate at about 87% or about 30% of the time.

Both 60 Vbeta primers and 13 Jbeta primers went into the PCR. Sequencing used immunoSEQ multiplex PCR; TCRdb keeps in-frame clones, though not all of them. The sample has 180,000 or so clones; approximately 83% are singletons. J gave up 16 bases and V 6 bases, and 16 bases lay outside the gene matches. The length of the CDR3 is 14 residues. Germline values: CDR1 MNHEY, CDR2 SMNVEV (reference sequence). With respect to this clone: What it recognizes is unknown.

The genes are TRBV27 and TRBJ2-1; 9 nucleotides line up with TRBD1. Material: PBMCs. This receptor was taken from a man younger than 35 in good health and CMV-seropositive. CDR3 in DNA: TGTGCCAGCAGGGGGGGTGGGCGGGACAGGGCATCCTTCTTC. Residues: CASRGGGRDRASFF.